The 3 T cell receptor beta chains presented below share a single source sample, sequenced in a study of T cell changes during pregnancy in multiple sclerosis. TCRdb's table, derived via immunoSEQ multiplex PCR, lists solely in-frame clones and lacks some. The sample records 35,000 to 55,000 clones, 92% being singletons. The material sequenced was CD4+ T cells from peripheral blood mononuclear cells, taken in the third trimester of pregnancy. All receptors derive from a female donor with multiple sclerosis, enrolled in a pregnancy study.

This chain links TRBV10-3 with TRBJ2-7; 7 bases match TRBD2. V shed 5 bases and J 5 bases; nucleotides not matched to a gene: 9. From germline, CDR1 is ENHRY and CDR2 SYGVKD. The CDR3 consists of 14 residues. The CDR3 loop reads CAISSSGNSNEQYF. DNA for the CDR3: TGTGCCATCAGTTCCAGCGGGAATAGTAACGAGCAGTACTTC.

The chain recombines TRBV10-3 with TRBJ2-3; 7 nucleotides match TRBD2. The V segment lost 7 bases and the J segment 1 base; nucleotides outside the gene matches: 5. In germline, CDR1 is ENHRY, CDR2 SYGVKD. This CDR3 spans 14 amino acids. Here the CDR3 reads CAIKGGSRTDTQYF. The DNA of the CDR3 is TGTGCCATCAAGGGCGGGAGTCGCACAGATACGCAGTATTTT.

The genes are TRBV14 and TRBJ2-1, with unresolved D. V dropped 0 bases and J dropped 7 bases, with 7 bases sitting between them. Germline CDR1 SGHDN, CDR2 FVKESK. CDR3 size: 13 residues. The CDR3 region has the DNA TGTGCCAGCAGCCAAGAACTCGTAAATGAGCAGTTCTTC. As protein: CASSQELVNEQFF.